This T cell receptor beta chain was observed in a study of T cells in localized non-small cell lung cancer. Whole-study results and caveats: Uninvolved adjacent lung showed peak T cell clonality, exceeding tumor. Sequencing was restricted to one tumor region; therefore, heterogeneity remains possible. When the top 100 tumor clones were examined, a median about 60 of them also appeared in the adjacent lung, which was paired and uninvolved. Higher blood T cell density tracked longer overall survival.

About this clone: Antigen unknown.

Sequenced by immunoSEQ multiplex PCR; TCRdb stores in-frame clones only, minus some. The sample shows some 17,000 clones, 90% of them seen only once. CDR1 and CDR2 (germline): LNHDA, SQIVND (reference sequence). CDR3 length: 14 amino acids. Trimming took 9 bases from V and 1 from J; bases not matched to a gene: 3. The material was peripheral blood mononuclear cells, obtained before any cancer treatment. The chain uses TRBV19 and TRBJ2-2; 9 bases align to TRBD1. The clonotype comes from a woman aged 35-75 years with stage III lung adenocarcinoma. The chain's CDR3 is CASQTGGNTGELFF. The CDR3 coding sequence is TGTGCCAGCCAGACAGGGGGGAACACCGGGGAGCTGTTTTTT.